A single T cell receptor (beta chain) is shown here with its context. The target antigen is unknown. These data originate in a study of identical twins' blood T cells. TCR cDNA libraries came from RNA via a modified published protocol. TCRdb reanalysed the 5' RACE reads using MiXCR and keeps one entry per CDR3 protein. The table has 350,000 to 450,000 distinct CDR3 sequences, roughly 30% seen once. Study-wide results and caveats: V gene usage reportedly matched far better within twin pairs than unrelated donors.

Six healthy women, forming three identical twin pairs, donated samples. Reared together, all three twin pairs probably met the same infectious agents and vaccines. The V and J ends lost 7 bases and 5 bases respectively, with 7 bases between them. Germline V gene data show CDR1 as SGDLS and CDR2 as YYNGEE. This CDR3 region has 10 residues. The chain combines TRBV9 with TRBJ2-7, with TRBD2 as a possible D gene (6 bases). The source of this sequence is a woman between 18 and 50 years old in good health. The sample taken for sequencing was PBMCs. The CDR3 DNA is TGTGCCAGCGGGGAGGACGAGCAGTACTTC. Translated, it gives CASGEDEQYF.